This passage covers 14 T cell receptor beta chains from one sample sequenced in a study of blood T cell repertoires in COVID-19. This table comes from immunoSEQ multiplex PCR, and its TCRdb copy is limited to in-frame clones, with some not included. In the table there are about 140,000 clones, over 60% of which are singletons. Sequencing was done on a sample of peripheral blood. The origin of the receptors is a woman in her 50s with active or convalescent COVID-19.

This clone was picked up one time. The J gene is TRBJ2-7, the V gene TRBV5-5, with 10 bases matching TRBD2. This CDR3 spans 16 amino acids. Per germline, CDR1 SGHKS and CDR2 YYEKEE (reference sequence). V gave up 4 bases and J gave up 5 bases; unmatched junction bases: 12. DNA of the CDR3: TGTGCCAGCAGCAGGACCCCCGGGACTAGCGTCCACGAGCAGTACTTC. Encoded protein: CASSRTPGTSVHEQYF.

The chain employs TRBV6-1 and TRBJ2-5, with 7 bases matching TRBD1. Trimming cost V 3 bases and J 2 bases; bases outside gene matches: 9. The CDR3 has 16 residues. Looked up from germline, CDR1 is MNHNS and CDR2 is SASEGT. The CDR3 loop reads CASSDDWGQSQETQYF. The CDR3 nucleotides are TGTGCCAGCAGTGACGATTGGGGACAGTCACAAGAGACCCAGTACTTC.

CDR3 region: CASSLTTGGSTEAFF. The CDR3 bases are TGCGCCAGCAGCCTCACGACAGGGGGAAGCACTGAAGCTTTCTTT. J is TRBJ1-1 and V is TRBV4-3, with 9 bases lining up with TRBD1. Germline V gives CDR1 LGHNA, CDR2 YSLEER. The CDR3 contains 15 residues. V shed 4 bases and J 4 bases; nucleotides not matched to a gene: 7.

The rearrangement uses TRBV7-3 and TRBJ1-2, with a possible D match to TRBD1 (5 bases). Germline values: CDR1 SGHTA, CDR2 FQGTGA. The germline V and J ends were trimmed by 5 bases and 2 bases, with 15 bases remaining between them. The CDR3 length is 15 residues. For the CDR3, the DNA is TGTGCCAGCAGCATTCAGGCAGGGCTAAACTATGGCTACACCTTC. This gives the protein CASSIQAGLNYGYTF.

The J gene is TRBJ2-2, the V gene TRBV2; weak D call: TRBD2 (5 bases). This CDR3 has 13 residues. V lost 6 bases and J lost 5, with 10 bases in between. CDR1 and CDR2 (germline): SNHLY, FYNNEI. The CDR3 DNA is TGTGCCAGCAGACCGGGGAGTACCGGGGAGCTGTTTTTT. Protein sequence: CASRPGSTGELFF.

The V call is TRBV5-1, the J call TRBJ1-2, with 7 bases that match TRBD1. The CDR3 runs to 14 residues. Germline V gene lookup returns CDR1 SGHRS and CDR2 YFSETQ. V lost 4 bases, J lost 1 base, and 4 bases stayed unmatched. The CDR3 DNA follows: TGCGCCAGCAGCCCCGGGACAGTTAACTATGGCTACACCTTC. It is translated as CASSPGTVNYGYTF. The whole variable domain, remainder taken from reference TRBV5-1 and TRBJ1-2, is KAGVTQTPRYLIKTRGQQVTLSCSPISGHRSVSWYQQTPGQGLQFLFEYFSETQRNKGNFPGRFSGRQFSNSRSEMNVSTLELGDSALYLCASSPGTVNYGYTFGSGTRLTVV.

The table lists this clone with a count of one. V usage is TRBV4-3 and J usage is TRBJ1-2, with 9 bases fitting TRBD1. V dropped 2 bases and J dropped 7; count of bases not matched to a gene: 5. CDR1 is LGHNA and CDR2 is YSLEER in the germline V gene. CDR3 length equals 14 residues. CDR3 region: CASSQSGTGFGYTF. CDR3 coding DNA: TGCGCCAGCAGCCAATCCGGGACAGGGTTTGGCTACACCTTC.

This clone occurred a few times. Other DNA variants within this sample encode the same CDR3. V is TRBV4-3 and J is TRBJ2-7; a possible D gene is TRBD1 (5 bases). Germline V lookup: CDR1 LGHNA, CDR2 YSLEER. Trimming removed 0 bases at V and 2 bases at J, with 8 bases between. The CDR3 loop spans 14 amino acids. Written as DNA, the CDR3 is TGCGCCAGCAGCCAAGATCCAGGGACCTACGAGCAGTACTTC. Amino acids: CASSQDPGTYEQYF.

The rearrangement links TRBV9 to TRBJ1-1; D is undetermined. From germline, CDR1 is SGDLS and CDR2 YYNGEE. The CDR3 covers 12 residues. V was trimmed by 4 bases and J by 3 bases, leaving 7 bases between them. CDR3 loop: CASSPPDTEAFF. CDR3 in DNA: TGTGCCAGCAGCCCCCCTGACACTGAAGCTTTCTTT.

This rearrangement joins TRBV28 to TRBJ1-1, with D perhaps TRBD1 (5 bases). Trimming cost V 7 bases and J 13 bases, with 13 bases left between them. Germline V gene lookup returns CDR1 MDHEN and CDR2 SYDVKM. CDR3 length: 10 amino acids. CDR3 protein: CASIGEALFF. CDR3 DNA: TGTGCCAGCATAGGGGAGGCCCTTTTCTTT.

CDR3 protein: CASSPQAAYQETQYF. CDR3 nucleotide sequence: TGTGCCAGTAGCCCCCAGGCTGCGTACCAAGAGACCCAGTACTTC. The chain recombines TRBV19 with TRBJ2-5, with D unclear. From germline, CDR1 is LNHDA and CDR2 SQIVND (reference sequence). V dropped 6 bases and J dropped 0 bases, with 14 bases sitting between them. The CDR3 length is 15 residues. Looking up the rest from reference TRBV19 and TRBJ2-5 gives the full variable domain: DGGITQSPKYLFRKEGQNVTLSCEQNLNHDAMYWYRQDPGQGLRLIYYSQIVNDFQKGDIAEGYSVSREKKESFPLTVTSAQKNPTAFYLCASSPQAAYQETQYFGPGTRLLVL.

The chain links TRBV9 to TRBJ2-7; D perhaps matches TRBD1 (5 bases). From germline, CDR1 is SGDLS and CDR2 YYNGEE. V dropped 4 bases and J dropped 2 bases, with 19 bases sitting between them. The CDR3 totals 16 residues. CDR3 region: CASSPLRAGNAYEQYF. As DNA, the CDR3 is TGTGCCAGCAGCCCCTTGAGAGCAGGGAACGCCTACGAGCAGTACTTC.

The rearrangement uses TRBV5-1 and TRBJ1-5, with a weak D call TRBD1 (5 bases). The CDR3 has 18 residues. V was cut by 3 bases and J by 0 bases, with 19 bases left in between. Germline V gene lookup returns CDR1 SGHRS and CDR2 YFSETQ. CDR3: CASSSMTVYLYSNQPQHF. CDR3 in DNA: TGCGCCAGCAGCTCCATGACAGTATATCTTTATAGCAATCAGCCCCAGCATTTT. Complete variable domain (other parts from reference TRBV5-1 and TRBJ1-5): KAGVTQTPRYLIKTRGQQVTLSCSPISGHRSVSWYQQTPGQGLQFLFEYFSETQRNKGNFPGRFSGRQFSNSRSEMNVSTLELGDSALYLCASSSMTVYLYSNQPQHFGDGTRLSIL.

The chain joins TRBV6-6 to TRBJ1-2; 8 bases match TRBD1. Germline lookup yields CDR1 MNHNY and CDR2 SVGAGI (reference sequence). V gave up 5 bases and J gave up 2 bases; unmatched junction bases: 13. This CDR3 contains 17 residues. CDR3 residues: CASSPTGGRSANYGYTF. DNA of the CDR3: TGTGCCAGCAGTCCCACAGGGGGACGATCTGCAAACTATGGCTACACCTTC.